The clone carrying this TCR beta chain appeared once. Its matching antigen is unknown. The sample belongs to a study of T-cell memory formation after mild COVID-19. Findings and caveats of the study: Confirmation of SARS-CoV-2 specificity was lacking for second-wave clones peaking day 37. CD4/CD8 balance held among clones contracting day 15 to 85, and later expanders leaned CD4+.

TCRdb recomputed calls from the 5' RACE reads with MiXCR, one row per CDR3 protein. The table has 300,000 to 400,000 distinct CDR3 sequences, around 15% seen once. The sample taken for sequencing was PBMCs or a T cell subset sorted from them (not recorded which). This TCR was sampled from a young man who had mild COVID-19 (a few samples of this study predate the infection). Cell type and time point are not known.

The DNA for the CDR3 is TGTGCCAGCAGCCACCGCAGCTATGGCTACACCTTC. Translation gives CASSHRSYGYTF. This sequence joins TRBV14 and TRBJ1-2, with D unresolved. V dropped 3 bases and J dropped 4 bases, with 6 bases sitting between them. The CDR3 is 12 residues long. Germline V CDR1 and CDR2: SGHDN, FVKESK.